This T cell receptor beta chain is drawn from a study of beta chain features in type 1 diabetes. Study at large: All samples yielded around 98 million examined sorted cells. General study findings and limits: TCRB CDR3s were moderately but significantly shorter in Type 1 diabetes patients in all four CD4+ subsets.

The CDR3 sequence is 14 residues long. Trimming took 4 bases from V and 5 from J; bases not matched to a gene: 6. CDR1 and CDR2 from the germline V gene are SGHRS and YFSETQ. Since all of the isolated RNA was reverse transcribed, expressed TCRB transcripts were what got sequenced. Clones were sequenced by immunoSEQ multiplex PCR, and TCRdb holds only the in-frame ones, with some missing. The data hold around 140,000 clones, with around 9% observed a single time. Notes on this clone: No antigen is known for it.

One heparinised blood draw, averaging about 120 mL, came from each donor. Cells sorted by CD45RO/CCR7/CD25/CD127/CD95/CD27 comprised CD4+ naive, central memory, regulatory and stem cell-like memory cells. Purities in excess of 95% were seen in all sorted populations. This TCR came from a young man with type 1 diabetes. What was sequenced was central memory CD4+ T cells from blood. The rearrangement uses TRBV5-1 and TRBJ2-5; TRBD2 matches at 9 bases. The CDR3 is CASSPSGAGETQYF. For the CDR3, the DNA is TGCGCCAGCAGCCCTAGCGGGGCCGGGGAGACCCAGTACTTC. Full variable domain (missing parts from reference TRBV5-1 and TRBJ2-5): KAGVTQTPRYLIKTRGQQVTLSCSPISGHRSVSWYQQTPGQGLQFLFEYFSETQRNKGNFPGRFSGRQFSNSRSEMNVSTLELGDSALYLCASSPSGAGETQYFGPGTRLLVL.